This T cell receptor beta chain was sequenced for a study of Graves' ophthalmopathy and Graves' hyperthyroidism. Participants with hyperthyroidism, aged 18 to 65, were newly diagnosed with under 2 months' duration. General study points: Ophthalmopathy progression predictions by the model showed roughly 75% specificity and approximately 70% sensitivity. Ophthalmopathy cases were distinguished from stable hyperthyroidism by a 13-signature model, reaching around 88% sensitivity and 65% to 83% specificity.

Germline CDR1 is SGDLS and CDR2 is YYNGEE. The CDR3 sequence is 12 residues long. With 3 bases removed from V and 6 bases from J, the gap between germline ends came to 6 bases. TCR beta CDR3 regions were amplified from RNA transcripts. The first round was an RT-PCR with HTBI primers, and the second round was a multiplex PCR. TCRdb reprocessed the multiplex PCR reads via MiXCR and lists one record per CDR3 protein. The sample shows over a million distinct CDR3 sequences, about 40% of them seen only once. This clonotype was counted many times. Its antigen is not identified. Sequencing was performed on peripheral blood or thyroid tissue (not recorded which). This receptor was taken from an adult man with Graves' hyperthyroidism. The genes are TRBV9 and TRBJ2-2; TRBD2 might be the D (5 bases). The CDR3 loop is CASSELAGELFF. In DNA form, the CDR3 reads TGTGCCAGCAGCGAACTAGCCGGGGAGCTGTTTTTT.